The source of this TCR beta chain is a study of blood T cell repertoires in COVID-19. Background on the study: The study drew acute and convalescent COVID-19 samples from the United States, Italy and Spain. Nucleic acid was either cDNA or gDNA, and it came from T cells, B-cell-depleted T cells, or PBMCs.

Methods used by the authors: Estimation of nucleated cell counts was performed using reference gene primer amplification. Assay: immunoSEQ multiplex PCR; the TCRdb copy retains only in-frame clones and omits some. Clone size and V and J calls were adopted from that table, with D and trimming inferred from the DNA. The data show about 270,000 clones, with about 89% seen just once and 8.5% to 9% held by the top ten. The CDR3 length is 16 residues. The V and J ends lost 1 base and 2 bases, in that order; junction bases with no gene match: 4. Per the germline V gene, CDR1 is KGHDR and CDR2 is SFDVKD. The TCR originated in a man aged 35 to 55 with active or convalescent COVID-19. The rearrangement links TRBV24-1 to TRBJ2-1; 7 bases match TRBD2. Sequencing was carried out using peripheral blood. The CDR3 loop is CATSDFGGTTYNEQFF. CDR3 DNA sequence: TGTGCCACCAGTGATTTCGGGGGGACTACCTACAATGAGCAGTTCTTC.